This T cell receptor (beta chain) comes out of a study of monozygotic twins with inflammatory bowel disease. The study's findings and limits: Limited statistical power may explain no repertoire similarity difference between concordant and discordant twins.

Points on this clonotype: Its antigen is not known.

TCR libraries each used 3500 ng of total RNA. Researchers used template switching to add UMIs featuring a 6-nucleotide sample barcode. TCRdb derives one entry per CDR3 protein from the 5' RACE reads, leaving out DNA. The sample totals approximately 45,000 distinct CDR3 sequences. This TCR was recovered from a human donor with ulcerative colitis or Crohn's disease, or a healthy co-twin of an affected twin (not recorded which). Sequencing used blood.

The CDR3: CASSLDRINYGYTF. V gene TRBV5-1 combines with J gene TRBJ1-2. The CDR3 is 14 residues long. Germline-derived CDR1 and CDR2 are SGHRS and YFSETQ.